Shown below are 22 T cell receptor beta chains from a single sample sequenced in a study of CD8+ T cells in alopecia areata (dated by TCRdb to about 2018). Library preparation employed the immunoSEQ multiplex PCR assay. To provide template for TCR sequencing, every sample had RNA extracted and reverse transcribed into cDNA. The source is immuneACCESS, and TCRdb retained only in-frame sequences with V and J called. Part of the clones is not carried over; for the studies checked, unresolved V genes explain less than half of this, and the remainder is unexplained. The sample records about 74,000 clones, approximately 29% of which are singletons. About 15% of the sample is taken by the ten largest. The label giving this sample's time point can be read as: about four weeks on oral tofacitinib. The treatment or condition label, read with the paper, signifies: oral pan-JAK inhibitor, 5-10 mg twice daily.

The source material was CD8+ T cells sorted from blood, sampled at week 4, from a patient treated with tofacitinib. These receptors originate from a human donor with alopecia areata.

This clone was counted between two and nine times. V usage is TRBV5-4 and J usage is TRBJ2-5; tentative D call: TRBD2 (5 bases). The CDR3 is 13 residues long. Trimming stripped 5 bases from V and 2 bases from J, with 10 bases between. CDR1 SGHNT and CDR2 YYREEE come from the germline V gene (reference sequence). CDR3 loop: CASRAGRQETQYF. The CDR3 DNA sequence: TGTGCCAGCAGGGCGGGTCGGCAAGAGACCCAGTACTTC.

The chain combines TRBV29-1 with TRBJ2-3; a possible D gene is TRBD2 (7 bases). Trimming pared 6 bases from V and 4 bases from J, leaving 14 bases between. The CDR3 loop spans 13 amino acids. CDR1 is SQVTM, CDR2 ANQGSEA, per germline. CDR3 nucleotide sequence: TGCAGCGTCGGGCCCGGGGGGCCAGATACGCAGTATTTT. Translation: CSVGPGGPDTQYF.

On this clone itself: At one end the junction does not follow the germline gene, possibly because of a read error. The J gene is TRBJ1-1, the V gene TRBV29-1; D possibly corresponds to TRBD1 (5 bases). The CDR3 loop spans 8 amino acids. CDR1 is SQVTM and CDR2 is ANQGSEA in the germline V gene. This CDR3 is CSVEVEGF. Written as DNA, the CDR3 is TGCAGCGTTGAGGTTGAGGGGTTT.

The chain carries TRBV29-1 and TRBJ2-5, with TRBD2 matching over 12 bases. Per germline, CDR1 SQVTM and CDR2 ANQGSEA. With 3 bases clipped from V and 5 bases from J, the junction kept 13 bases outside the gene matches. The CDR3 has 17 amino acids. CDR3 bases: TGCAGCGTTGACGGACTAGCGGGAATCACCTACGAGGAGACCCAGTACTTC. Translation: CSVDGLAGITYEETQYF.

J is TRBJ2-2 and V is TRBV29-1; 8 bases align to TRBD1. The CDR3 is 13 residues long. V lost 5 bases, J lost 3 bases, and 2 bases stayed unmatched. The V gene's germline CDR1 is SQVTM and CDR2 ANQGSEA. The chain's CDR3 is CSVNRGDTGELFF. The CDR3 bases are TGCAGCGTTAACAGGGGGGACACCGGGGAGCTGTTTTTT.

In this sample, this clone turned up a few times. This sequence joins TRBV4-1 and TRBJ2-7; the D gene is possibly TRBD1 (5 bases). Trimming shortened V by 4 bases and J by 6 bases, and 22 bases separated the two germline ends. Germline V gene data show CDR1 as MGHRA and CDR2 as YSYEKL. The CDR3 is 16 residues long. The CDR3 protein is CASSPNRDARVSEQYF. The CDR3 DNA is TGCGCCAGCAGCCCAAACCGTGATGCCAGGGTAAGCGAGCAGTACTTC.

A few counts support this clone. The J gene is TRBJ2-2, the V gene TRBV27; tentatively, D is TRBD1 or TRBD2 (7 bases each). The CDR3 is 14 amino acids. Germline V gives CDR1 MNHEY, CDR2 SMNVEV (reference sequence). The V end was cut by 5 bases, the J end by 10 bases, with 17 bases between. For the CDR3, the DNA is TGTGCCAGCAGTCCTAGGGAGGGGGCTGAGGAGCTGTTTTTT. Translated, it gives CASSPREGAEELFF.

The gene calls are TRBV7-9 and TRBJ1-1; D ambiguous. There are 11 residues in the CDR3. CDR1 is SEHNR, CDR2 FQNEAQ, per germline (reference sequence). Trimming pared 1 base from V and 11 bases from J, leaving 8 bases between. The CDR3 DNA reads as TGTGCCAGCAGCTTAGGGGTTGTCGCTTTCTTT. Amino acid sequence: CASSLGVVAFF.

This chain connects TRBV18 to TRBJ2-7; D possibly corresponds to TRBD1 (6 bases). This CDR3 region has 14 residues. Per the germline V gene, CDR1 is KGHSH and CDR2 is LQKENI. V lost 5 bases and J lost 2, with 13 bases in between. The CDR3 protein is CASSGGAAAYEQYF. DNA of the CDR3: TGTGCCAGCTCAGGGGGCGCGGCAGCCTACGAGCAGTACTTC.

This sequence joins TRBV4-3 and TRBJ1-5; D is perhaps TRBD1 (6 bases). Looked up from germline, CDR1 is LGHNA and CDR2 is YSLEER. Trimming took off 5 bases at V and 3 bases at J, with 14 bases between the two ends. This CDR3 has 15 residues. The CDR3 sequence is CASSKTTGNNQPQHF. The DNA of the CDR3 is TGCGCCAGCAGCAAGACCACAGGGAACAATCAGCCCCAGCATTTT.

V usage is TRBV29-1 and J usage is TRBJ2-7, with 8 bases matching TRBD1. J gave up 1 base and V 5 bases, and 7 bases lay outside the gene matches. CDR3 length: 14 amino acids. CDR1 and CDR2 from the germline V gene are SQVTM and ANQGSEA. The CDR3 loop reads CSVLSDRASYEQYF. CDR3 DNA sequence: TGCAGCGTTCTATCGGACAGGGCATCCTACGAGCAGTACTTC.

The chain uses TRBV29-1 and TRBJ2-7; the match to TRBD2 covers 10 bases. There are 14 residues in the CDR3. Germline assignment: CDR1 SQVTM and CDR2 ANQGSEA. J lost 0 bases, V lost 5 bases, and 4 bases had no gene match. The CDR3 is CSVFGLADSYEQYF. The CDR3 DNA reads TGCAGCGTTTTTGGACTAGCGGACTCCTACGAGCAGTACTTC.

This clone was seen more than once but under ten times. CDR3 DNA: TGCAGCGTTGACTACAGTAATGAAGCTTTCTTT. It specifies CSVDYSNEAFF. The chain is built from TRBV29-1 and TRBJ1-1, with D unclear. V lost 3 bases and J 7 bases, leaving 9 bases between the germline ends. The CDR3 runs to 11 residues. The germline gives CDR1 SQVTM, CDR2 ANQGSEA.

This chain uses TRBV12-5 with TRBJ2-1, with 9 bases fitting TRBD2. V was pared by 4 bases and J by 5 bases, with 15 bases of the junction left unmatched. CDR3 size: 18 residues. Germline V CDR1 and CDR2: LGHNT, FRNRAP. CDR3 loop: CASGWTLRLAGFNNEQFF. The CDR3 nucleotides are TGTGCTAGTGGTTGGACTTTGCGGCTAGCGGGATTCAACAATGAGCAGTTCTTC.

The CDR3 loop is CAWSPRGTTEAFF. Written as DNA, the CDR3 is TGTGCCTGGAGTCCCAGGGGAACGACTGAAGCTTTCTTT. The chain has TRBV30 and TRBJ1-1, with a weak D call TRBD1 (6 bases). Trimming pared 2 bases from V and 5 bases from J, leaving 12 bases between. The CDR3 runs to 13 residues. CDR1 and CDR2 (germline): GTSNPN, SVGIG (reference sequence). The whole variable domain, filled in from reference TRBV30 and TRBJ1-1, reads SQTIHQWPATLVQPVGSPLSLECTVEGTSNPNLYWYRQAAGRGLQLLFYSVGIGQISSEVPQNLSASRPQDRQFILSSKKLLLSDSGFYLCAWSPRGTTEAFFGQGTRLTVV.

The chain carries TRBV29-1 and TRBJ2-1; unclear D gene. V lost 1 base and J lost 0, with 7 bases in between. CDR1 SQVTM and CDR2 ANQGSEA come from the germline V gene. CDR3 size: 14 residues. The chain's CDR3 is CSVEGESSYNEQFF. The CDR3 coding sequence is TGCAGCGTTGAAGGCGAGAGCTCCTACAATGAGCAGTTCTTC.

The table lists this clone with many counts. The chain couples TRBV7-6 to TRBJ2-2; D may be TRBD1 (5 bases). The CDR3 covers 13 residues. Trimming left V 5 bases short and J 8 bases short, with 12 bases between. Germline lookup yields CDR1 SGHVS and CDR2 FNYEAQ. CDR3 in DNA: TGTGCCAGCAGCCCCAGGGTGGAAGGGGAGCTGTTTTTT. Translated, it gives CASSPRVEGELFF.

J is TRBJ2-1 and V is TRBV6-5; D unresolved. Trimming took 5 bases from V and 5 from J, leaving 13 bases between them. CDR3 length: 14 amino acids. Germline CDR1 reads MNHEY; CDR2 reads SVGAGI. CDR3 region: CASSEWFRNNEQFF. In DNA form, the CDR3 reads TGTGCCAGCAGTGAATGGTTCAGGAACAATGAGCAGTTCTTC.

This clone was seen a few times. The V gene is TRBV2, the J gene TRBJ2-1; D may be TRBD2 (5 bases). There are 11 residues in the CDR3. V was shortened by 9 bases and J by 9 bases, with 12 bases between the two germline ends. The germline CDR1 and CDR2 sequences are SNHLY and FYNNEI. CDR3: CASTEDGEQFF. The CDR3 nucleotides are TGTGCCAGTACGGAGGACGGTGAGCAGTTCTTC. The whole variable domain, filled in from reference TRBV2 and TRBJ2-1, reads EPEVTQTPSHQVTQMGQEVILRCVPISNHLYFYWYRQILGQKVEFLVSFYNNEISEKSEIFDDQFSVERPDGSNFTLKIRSTKLEDSAMYFCASTEDGEQFFGPGTRLTVL.

The rearrangement links TRBV29-1 to TRBJ2-1, with D tentatively TRBD2 (5 bases). Trimming took 3 bases from V and 8 from J, leaving 11 bases between them. Germline V gene lookup returns CDR1 SQVTM and CDR2 ANQGSEA. This CDR3 comprises 12 residues. The chain's CDR3 is CSVDRQDYEQFF. In DNA form, the CDR3 reads TGCAGCGTTGATCGTCAGGACTATGAGCAGTTCTTC.

This sequence joins TRBV27 and TRBJ2-7; 9 bases map to TRBD1. This CDR3 comprises 14 residues. CDR1 MNHEY and CDR2 SMNVEV come from the germline V gene (reference sequence). Trimming removed 8 bases from V and 4 bases from J; junction bases left unmatched: 9. CDR3 DNA sequence: TGTGCCAGCGCAACAGGGGGCCCAATGTACGAGCAGTACTTC. Translation: CASATGGPMYEQYF.

This chain joins TRBV7-3 and TRBJ2-7, with D hard to call. The CDR3 covers 14 residues. V dropped 5 bases and J dropped 3 bases, with 14 bases sitting between them. Germline V lookup: CDR1 SGHTA, CDR2 FQGTGA. CDR3 in DNA: TGTGCCAGCAGCAGTGGTGGCAATTACTACGAGCAGTACTTC. Its translation: CASSSGGNYYEQYF. The whole variable domain, filled in from reference TRBV7-3 and TRBJ2-7, reads GAGVSQTPSNKVTEKGKYVELRCDPISGHTALYWYRQSLGQGPEFLIYFQGTGAADDSGLPNDRFFAVRPEGSVSTLKIQRTERGDSAVYLCASSSGGNYYEQYFGPGTRLTVT.